A single count supports the clone carrying this TCR beta chain. What it binds is unknown. The CDR3 spans 15 residues. Per germline, CDR1 MGHRA and CDR2 YSYEKL. The V and J ends lost 4 bases and 5 bases respectively, with 17 bases between them. The data derive from a study of T cell responses to AZD1222 COVID-19 vaccine. On the study more broadly: The study pooled second doses at about 4 or about 12 weeks.

The repertoire was sequenced with immunoSEQ multiplex PCR; TCRdb's copy has only in-frame clones and lacks some. The sample yields approximately 190,000 clones, approximately 90% seen once. Study-level points and caveats: A rise in Spike-specific TCR breadth and depth followed two AZD1222 doses.

The rearrangement joins TRBV4-1 to TRBJ2-5; maybe TRBD2 (5 bases). This specimen consisted of peripheral blood, obtained on day 0 of AZD1222 vaccination. This receptor was obtained from an adult in good health. CDR3 nucleotide sequence: TGCGCCAGCAGCCCGCCACAGATGACTATTGAGACCCAGTACTTC. Translating gives CASSPPQMTIETQYF.